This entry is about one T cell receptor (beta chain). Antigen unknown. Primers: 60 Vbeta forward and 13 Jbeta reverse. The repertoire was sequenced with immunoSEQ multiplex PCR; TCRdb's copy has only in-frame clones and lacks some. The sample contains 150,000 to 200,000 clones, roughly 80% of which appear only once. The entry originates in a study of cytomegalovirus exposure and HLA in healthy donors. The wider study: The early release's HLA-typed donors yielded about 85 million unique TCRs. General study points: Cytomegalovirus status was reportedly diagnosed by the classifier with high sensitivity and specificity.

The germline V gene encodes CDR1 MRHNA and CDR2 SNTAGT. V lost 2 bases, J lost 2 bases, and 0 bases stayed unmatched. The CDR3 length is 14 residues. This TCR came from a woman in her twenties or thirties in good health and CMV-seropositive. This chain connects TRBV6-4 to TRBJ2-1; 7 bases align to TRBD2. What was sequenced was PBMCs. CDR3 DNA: TGTGCCAGCAGTGACGGGGGGGCCTACAATGAGCAGTTCTTC. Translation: CASSDGGAYNEQFF.